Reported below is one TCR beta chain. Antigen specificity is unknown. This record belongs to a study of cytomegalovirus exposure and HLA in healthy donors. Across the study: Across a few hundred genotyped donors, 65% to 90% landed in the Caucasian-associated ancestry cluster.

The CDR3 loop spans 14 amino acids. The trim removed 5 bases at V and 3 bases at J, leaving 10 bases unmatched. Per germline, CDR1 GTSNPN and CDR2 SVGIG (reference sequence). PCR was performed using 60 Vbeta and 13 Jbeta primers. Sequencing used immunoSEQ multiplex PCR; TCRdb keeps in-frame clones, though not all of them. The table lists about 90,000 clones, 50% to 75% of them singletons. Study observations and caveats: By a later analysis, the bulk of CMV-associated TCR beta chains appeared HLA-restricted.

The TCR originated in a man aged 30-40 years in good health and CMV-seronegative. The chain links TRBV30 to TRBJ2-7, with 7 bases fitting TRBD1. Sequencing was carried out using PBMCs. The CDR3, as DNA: TGTGCCTGGGAATCGACAGGGATCCTCTACGAGCAGTACTTC. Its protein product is CAWESTGILYEQYF.